This T cell receptor beta chain appears in the sequencing data of a study of blood T cell repertoires in COVID-19. This clone was picked up a small number of times. Germline CDR1 is SGHRS and CDR2 is YFSETQ. With 4 bases clipped from V and 3 bases from J, the junction kept 6 bases outside the gene matches. This CDR3 is 14 amino acids long. Only in-frame clones appear in the TCRdb table, and some are missing; sequencing was by immunoSEQ multiplex PCR. The profile covers approximately 85,000 clones, with around four fifths appearing a single time and 13% taken by the ten largest. The chain has TRBV5-1 and TRBJ2-7, with 8 bases that match TRBD1. This TCR was sampled from a human donor in a cohort sampled during active COVID-19. Sequences were obtained from peripheral blood. The CDR3 spells CASSPRTGNYEQYF. For the CDR3, the DNA is TGCGCCAGCAGCCCGCGGACAGGGAACTACGAGCAGTACTTC.